This T cell receptor beta chain was recorded in a study of CD4 T cells in relation to SARS-CoV-2 and coronaviruses. Study-wide context: The restricting HLA molecule for shared crossreactive spike epitopes was mapped. Findings of the study overall: Crossreactivity was assessed only for spike protein, not other viral proteins.

V was clipped by 0 bases and J by 1 base, with 6 bases between them. The CDR3 runs 13 residues. Germline assignment: CDR1 GTSNPN and CDR2 SVGIG (reference sequence). CD4+ T cells from unexposed donors were obtained before the COVID-19 pandemic (2011-2018). The method was immunoSEQ multiplex PCR; TCRdb's version includes in-frame clones alone and lacks a portion of them. The data show roughly 71,000 clones, about nine tenths seen once. This clone showed up just a few times. As yet, its antigen is unknown. The sequence was obtained from a human donor in good health. The V and J genes are TRBV30 and TRBJ1-1; the D is unclear. Sample: memory CD4+ T cells from PBMCs. This chain's CDR3 is CAWSVEGNTEAFF. DNA for the CDR3: TGTGCCTGGAGTGTAGAGGGGAACACTGAAGCTTTCTTT.